Listed below are T cell receptor beta chains from one sample, sequenced in a study of cytomegalovirus exposure and HLA in healthy donors. Data came from immunoSEQ multiplex PCR; TCRdb stores just in-frame clones and leaves some out. The sample carries 100,000 to 140,000 clones, around 67% recorded once. Specimen: PBMCs. Receptors were obtained from a woman in her thirties or forties in good health and CMV-seropositive. Each CDR3 is given without its conserved first and last residue.

j_call | v_call | cdr3_aa
TRBJ2-1 | TRBV5-4 | ASSLDAGGSYNEQF
TRBJ1-6 | TRBV30 | AWRDRGRSYNSPLH
TRBJ1-1 | TRBV7-9 | ASSLGENSMNTEAF
TRBJ1-5 | TRBV2 | ASSRTGGSNQPQH
TRBJ2-7 | TRBV7-7 | ASSSTGAQAYEQY
TRBJ1-2 | TRBV6-6 | ASSDRGGYGYT
TRBJ2-5 | TRBV6-1 | ASSELAGGQETQY
TRBJ1-1 | TRBV5-1 | ASRELQGALNTEAF
TRBJ1-1 | TRBV6-6 | ASTRQLNTEAF
TRBJ2-1 | TRBV7-9 | ASSLAGSHNEQF
TRBJ1-6 | TRBV5-6 | ASSQYQSGQGNSPLH
TRBJ2-7 | TRBV11-2 | ASSLNRNNEQY
TRBJ1-2 | TRBV19 | ASGRTGNNYGYT
TRBJ1-2 | TRBV5-4 | ASSLGRTGGTANYGYT
TRBJ2-3 | TRBV5-1 | ASSLGGQGPTDTQY
TRBJ1-6 | TRBV11-3 | ASSLDGVSPLH
TRBJ1-1 | TRBV29-1 | SVSGGRATEAF
TRBJ2-2 | TRBV7-9 | ASSQRQFTGELF
TRBJ2-5 | TRBV6-1 | ASSARTSGQETQY
NA | TRBV2 | ASSESAGRPPQGEQY
TRBJ2-2 | TRBV9 | ASSVGLAGSPNTGELF
TRBJ2-3 | TRBV4-3 | ASSQAGGLRDTQY
TRBJ1-4 | TRBV10-3 | AIPLRDRVIEKLF
TRBJ1-1 | TRBV29-1 | SSTGPGDEAF
TRBJ1-6 | TRBV18 | ASSPSRYRSSYNSPLH
TRBJ2-3 | TRBV30 | AWSVPAGTQY
TRBJ1-1 | TRBV7-3 | ASSSGQGAF
TRBJ2-3 | TRBV5-1 | ASSLDGDTQY
TRBJ2-5 | TRBV7-8 | ASSLGAETQY
TRBJ1-2 | TRBV6-6 | ASSYGHQGGYT
TRBJ2-5 | TRBV30 | AWISGTLKETQY
TRBJ1-5 | TRBV6-1 | ASSADYSNQPQH
TRBJ2-3 | TRBV25-1 | ASSDTGSDTQY
TRBJ2-7 | TRBV4-1 | ASSQDLRTSGGYHSYEQY
TRBJ2-1 | TRBV21-1 | ASSRRGLNNEQF
TRBJ2-4 | TRBV10-3 | AISPGQGNIQY
TRBJ1-4 | TRBV30 | AWRGGTGTPQGEKLF
TRBJ1-2 | TRBV6-4 | ASRVRGHYGYT
TRBJ1-1 | TRBV11-1 | ASSQGQGNTEAF
TRBJ2-3 | TRBV30 | AWSVRSTDTQY
TRBJ1-1 | TRBV5-1 | ASSASTGGVTEAF